A selection of T cell receptor beta chains follows, all from one sample in a study of blood T cell repertoires in COVID-19. Profiling relied on immunoSEQ multiplex PCR, and the TCRdb table lists in-frame clones only, not all of them. The profile shows around 68,000 clones, approximately 90% of them singletons. The specimen was peripheral blood. Every receptor here comes from a human donor in a cohort sampled during active COVID-19. Each CDR3 is given with its conserved first and last residue. Fields, in order: clone size, D gene, V gene, CDR3 length, J gene, CDR3 DNA, CDR3 protein. A D gene is named only where the DNA matches it firmly. Some rows mark clone size as missing; the rest say once, few, many or name a class of expanded clone.

>.|TRBD1|TRBV29-1|13|TRBJ2-5
TGCAGCGTTGACGGGACAGCTTGGGCGACCCAGTACTTC
CSVDGTAWATQYF
>.|TRBD1|TRBV6-4|15|TRBJ2-3
TGTGCCAGCAGTGACTCGGGACAGGGACCAGATACGCAGTATTTT
CASSDSGQGPDTQYF
>.|TRBD2|TRBV27|14|TRBJ2-7
TGTGCCAGCAGCCGTGGCGGGGGAGCCTACGAGCAGTACTTC
CASSRGGGAYEQYF
>.|.|TRBV4-1|15|TRBJ2-7
TGCGCCAGCAGCACCCGGGACTCAGGCTCCTACGAGCAGTACTTC
CASSTRDSGSYEQYF
>few|.|TRBV7-6|15|TRBJ1-2
TGTGCCAGCAGCTTAGAGGCGGGACCCTTCTATGGCTACACCTTC
CASSLEAGPFYGYTF
>once|.|TRBV6-5|13|TRBJ2-1
TGTGCCAGCAGACAGGGGACTTACAATGAGCAGTTCTTC
CASRQGTYNEQFF
>.|.|TRBV28|15|TRBJ1-4
TGTGCCAGCAGTACTAACAGGGCCACTAATGAAAAACTGTTTTTT
CASSTNRATNEKLFF
>.|.|TRBV6-5|15|TRBJ2-6
TGTGCCAGCAGGGGACTCTTCTCTGGGGCCAACGTCCTGACTTTC
CASRGLFSGANVLTF
>.|.|TRBV11-1|12|TRBJ2-3
TGTGCCAGCGGACAGAACACAGATACGCAGTATTTT
CASGQNTDTQYF
>.|.|TRBV5-6|12|TRBJ1-5
TGTGCCAGCAGCCTAGCGGAGCAGCCCCAGCATTTT
CASSLAEQPQHF
>.|TRBD1|TRBV5-1|15|TRBJ2-1
TGCGCCAGCAGCTTCCGGGACAGGGGAACGAATGAGCAGTTCTTC
CASSFRDRGTNEQFF
>.|.|TRBV6-2/TRBV6-3|15|TRBJ1-1
TGTGCCAGCAGTCACCTAAGGGGATACGACACTGAAGCTTTCTTT
CASSHLRGYDTEAFF
>.|.|TRBV7-9|15|TRBJ1-4
TGTGCCAGCAACACGGGGACAACCGGTAATGAAAAACTGTTTTTT
CASNTGTTGNEKLFF
>few|TRBD1|TRBV7-2|16|TRBJ2-7
TGTGCCAGCAGCACCACTACAGGGGCCGTCTCCTACGAGCAGTACTTC
CASSTTTGAVSYEQYF
>.|.|TRBV24-1|14|TRBJ2-1
TGTGCCACCAGTGATTCGACCCCAGGCAGGGGACAGTTCTTC
CATSDSTPGRGQFF
>.|TRBD1|TRBV18|14|TRBJ2-2
TGTGCCAGCTCAAGCAACAGGGGTCACGGGGAGCTGTTTTTT
CASSSNRGHGELFF
>.|.|TRBV4-1|17|TRBJ1-6
TGCGCCAGCAGCCAAGAATCCCAGGTGGTGTCTTATTCACCCCTCCACTTT
CASSQESQVVSYSPLHF
>.|.|TRBV28|13|TRBJ1-4
TGTGCCAGCAGTTACGGTTCTAATGAAAAACTGTTTTTT
CASSYGSNEKLFF
>.|.|TRBV6-5|13|TRBJ2-5
TGTGCAACCAGACTAGGGCCCCCCGAGACCCAGTACTTC
CATRLGPPETQYF
>.|.|TRBV7-3|14|TRBJ2-1
TGTGCCAGCAGTCCAGGCCGCTCCTACAATGAGCAGTTCTTC
CASSPGRSYNEQFF
>.|.|TRBV6-2/TRBV6-3|16|TRBJ1-5
TGTGCCAGCAGTTACCCACAGGGTCGGCGCGGTCAGCCCCAGCATTTT
CASSYPQGRRGQPQHF
>.|TRBD1|TRBV25-1|18|TRBJ2-7
TGTGCCAGCAGCTCCCTCGGACAGGGCCCAGCAAAGGCCTACGAGCAGTACTTC
CASSSLGQGPAKAYEQYF
>.|.|TRBV28|16|TRBJ2-3
TGTGCCAGCAGTCCCCCGGGAGTCGCCAGCACAGATACGCAGTATTTT
CASSPPGVASTDTQYF
>.|.|TRBV10-3|16|TRBJ1-2
TGTGCCATCAGTGAGCCCCGTGCTGCAGCTAACTATGGCTACACCTTC
CAISEPRAAANYGYTF
>.|.|TRBV11-3|15|TRBJ2-5
TGTGCCAGCAGCTTAGAGGGCGGGATGTTAGAGACCCAGTACTTC
CASSLEGGMLETQYF
>.|.|TRBV2|13|TRBJ2-7
TGTGCCAGCCGAATGGCGCCAACGGGAGAGCAGTACTTC
CASRMAPTGEQYF
>.|TRBD2|TRBV7-2|13|TRBJ2-7
TGTGCCAGCAGCCTATTGGGGAGGGACGAGCAGTACTTC
CASSLLGRDEQYF
>.|.|TRBV7-8|14|TRBJ2-5
TGTGCCAGCAGCTTAGCGGCAACTAGGGAGACCCAGTACTTC
CASSLAATRETQYF
>.|TRBD1|TRBV6-2/TRBV6-3|15|TRBJ1-2
TGTGCCAGCAGTTCAAGGACAGGGGAGAACTATGGCTACACCTTC
CASSSRTGENYGYTF
>.|TRBD1|TRBV20-1|13|TRBJ2-7
TGCAGTGCTAGTAGTGACAGGGACTACGAGCAGTACTTC
CSASSDRDYEQYF
>once|TRBD1|TRBV19|14|TRBJ1-4
TGTGCCAGTAAAAACCCTGGGACAGTTGAAAAACTGTTTTTT
CASKNPGTVEKLFF
>.|TRBD2|TRBV19|12|TRBJ2-7
TGTGCCAGTACTAGCGGCTCCTACGAGCAGTACTTC
CASTSGSYEQYF
>.|TRBD1|TRBV11-3|17|TRBJ2-1
TGTGCCAGCAGCTTAGATATTGGGACAGCTATCGACAATGAGCAGTTCTTC
CASSLDIGTAIDNEQFF
>.|TRBD1|TRBV4-1|16|TRBJ1-5
TGCGCCAGCAGCCTCACCTGGGCCAGGGGGCCTCAGCCCCAGCATTTT
CASSLTWARGPQPQHF
>.|TRBD2|TRBV9|18|TRBJ2-3
TGTGCCAGCAGCGTGGCTGGCGGGAGTCGGGTGGGCACAGATACGCAGTATTTT
CASSVAGGSRVGTDTQYF
>once|.|TRBV6-2/TRBV6-3|15|TRBJ1-2
TGTGCCAGCAGTTCCTTGTTGTCAGGGTCAACCGGCTACACCTTC
CASSSLLSGSTGYTF
>.|TRBD2|TRBV11-3|12|TRBJ2-3
TGTGCCAGCAGCCCTAGCGGGAGTAAGCAGTATTTT
CASSPSGSKQYF
>.|TRBD1|TRBV24-1|15|TRBJ1-4
TGTGCCACCAGTGATTTTGACAGGGTTGATGAAAAACTGTTTTTT
CATSDFDRVDEKLFF
>once|TRBD1|TRBV2|15|TRBJ2-1
TGTGCCAGCACGAAGGGACAGGGTCACTACAATGAGCAGTTCTTC
CASTKGQGHYNEQFF
>.|.|TRBV15|14|TRBJ2-7
TGTGCCACCAGAGGAGGGACAGCGGCCTACGAGCAGTACTTC
CATRGGTAAYEQYF
>.|.|TRBV11-3|14|TRBJ1-2
TGTGCCAGCAGCTCGACGTCACAGGGTGGCGGCTACACCTTC
CASSSTSQGGGYTF
>.|TRBD1|TRBV23-1|16|TRBJ2-7
TGCGCCAGCAGTCAATCTAAGGGACAGGGACCCTACGAGCAGTACTTC
CASSQSKGQGPYEQYF
>.|.|TRBV6-2/TRBV6-3|14|TRBJ2-7
TGTGCCAGCAGTTACTCTAGGGGGTTGTACGAGCAGTACTTC
CASSYSRGLYEQYF
>.|TRBD2|TRBV6-2/TRBV6-3|15|TRBJ2-3
TGTGCCAGCAGTAAACTAGCGGGAGTTGTAGATACGCAGTATTTT
CASSKLAGVVDTQYF
>.|TRBD1|TRBV6-5|14|TRBJ2-3
TGTGCCAGCAGGGGACAGGCTAGCACAGATACGCAGTATTTT
CASRGQASTDTQYF
>.|TRBD2|TRBV4-3|15|TRBJ2-5
TGCGCCAGCAGCTACGGACTAGCGAGACAAGAGACCCAGTACTTC
CASSYGLARQETQYF
>.|.|TRBV7-3|15|TRBJ2-3
TGTGCCAGCAGCTTAAGAGGCGGGAGCACAGATACGCAGTATTTT
CASSLRGGSTDTQYF
>.|.|TRBV28|15|TRBJ1-1
TGTGCCAGCAGTTTTGAGCGGGGACTGAACACTGAAGCTTTCTTT
CASSFERGLNTEAFF
>.|.|TRBV6-1|15|TRBJ1-1
TGTGCCAGCAGTGAATTAACAGCTTTGAACACTGAAGCTTTCTTT
CASSELTALNTEAFF
>.|.|TRBV4-1|15|TRBJ2-7
TGCGCCAGCAGCCAATTACTAGGGGGATCCTACGAGCAGTACTTC
CASSQLLGGSYEQYF
>.|TRBD1|TRBV7-8|17|TRBJ1-1
TGTGCCAGCAGCTCTCGCGGGGGACAGGGAGCCTACGCTGAAGCTTTCTTT
CASSSRGGQGAYAEAFF
>.|TRBD1|TRBV18|18|TRBJ2-2
TGTGCCAGCTCACCACCCGTCGGGCAGGGGGCTGTCACCGGGGAGCTGTTTTTT
CASSPPVGQGAVTGELFF
>.|.|TRBV5-8|16|TRBJ1-6
TGTGCCAGCAGCTTGGGGGGAGGACCCATTGCCTCACCCCTCCACTTT
CASSLGGGPIASPLHF
>.|.|TRBV15|15|TRBJ1-3
TGTGCCACCAGCAGAGATGGAGGGTCTGGAAACACCATATATTTT
CATSRDGGSGNTIYF
>.|.|TRBV2|12|TRBJ1-2
TGTGCCACCAACTCGGACGGAGGGGACCGGATCTTC
CATNSDGGDRIF
>.|.|TRBV6-5|15|TRBJ2-7
TGTGCCAGCAGTTACTCTTCGACAGTAAACTACGAGCAGTACTTC
CASSYSSTVNYEQYF
>.|TRBD2|TRBV27|15|TRBJ2-7
TGTGCCAGCAGTTTCGGACTAGCGGATGCCTACGAGCAGTACTTC
CASSFGLADAYEQYF